A selection of T cell receptor beta chains follows, all from one sample in a study of a mutant IDH1 vaccine in newly diagnosed glioma. Antigens for these TCRs are unknown. Generated by immunoSEQ multiplex PCR, the TCRdb table keeps only in-frame clones and is missing some. The sample has approximately 50,000 clones, under 85% seen once; the top ten hold roughly 6.3%. Specimen: PBMCs, collected from a glioma patient whose treatment included an IDH1 peptide vaccine. The origin of the receptors is a man aged 35-49 years with glioma. CDR3s include the opening cysteine and the closing phenylalanine or tryptophan. The D gene is left open where the match is weak. Some rows mark clone size as missing; the rest say once, few, many or name a class of expanded clone.

V gene	J gene	D gene	clone size	CDR3 DNA	CDR3 protein
TRBV10-3	TRBJ1-5	TRBD1	few	TGTGCCATCAGTGAGGGACAGGCCCCCAATTGGCCCCAGCATTTT	CAISEGQAPNWPQHF
TRBV7-6	TRBJ2-3	-	few	TGTGCCAGCAGCCTGTCGACAGATACGCAGTATTTT	CASSLSTDTQYF
TRBV7-9	TRBJ1-6	TRBD1	once	TGTGCCAGCAGTCCGATCGGCACGGGACAGCTTAATTCACCCCTCCACTTT	CASSPIGTGQLNSPLHF
TRBV27	TRBJ1-4	TRBD1	-	TGTGCCAGCAGTAGACAGGGGAAGGAAAAACTGTTTTTT	CASSRQGKEKLFF
TRBV7-2	TRBJ2-7	-	-	TGTGCCAGCAGCCTGACAGGAGGAGGGCAGTACTTC	CASSLTGGGQYF
TRBV19	TRBJ1-5	TRBD1	-	TGTGCCAGTAGTACAGCACAGGGGGCCGTTCAGCCCCAGCATTTT	CASSTAQGAVQPQHF
TRBV29-1	TRBJ2-7	-	-	TGCAGCGTCGTCAGGCCTCCTAGCGACGAGCAGTACTTC	CSVVRPPSDEQYF
TRBV18	TRBJ1-4	TRBD1	-	TGTGCCAGCTCAACAGGGGGCCCCGAAAAACTGTTTTTT	CASSTGGPEKLFF
TRBV6-1	TRBJ1-1	TRBD1	-	TGTGCCAGCAGTGGACAGGGATCGAACACTGAAGCTTTCTTT	CASSGQGSNTEAFF
TRBV19	TRBJ1-4	-	-	TGTGCCAGTAGTGTACAAGGGGGAACTAATGAAAAACTGTTTTTT	CASSVQGGTNEKLFF
TRBV6-6	TRBJ1-4	-	-	TGTGCCAGCAGTTACTCGACGGACATGGGGAAACTGTTTTTT	CASSYSTDMGKLFF
TRBV14	TRBJ1-2	-	few	TGTGCCAGCAGCCGGACAACTTCGTCCTATGGCTACACCTTC	CASSRTTSSYGYTF
TRBV4-2	TRBJ2-7	TRBD1	-	TGTGCCAGCAGCCAAGCGAGAAGGGACAGAGCCTACGAGCAGTACTTC	CASSQARRDRAYEQYF
TRBV2	TRBJ2-5	-	-	TGTGCCAGCAGGGGTGGGGGAGAGACCCAGTACTTC	CASRGGGETQYF
TRBV7-6	TRBJ1-1	TRBD1	-	TGTGCCAGCAGCTTCACCGGGACAGCAGAAGCTTTCTTT	CASSFTGTAEAFF
TRBV2	TRBJ2-7	-	-	TGTGCCAGCAGTGAAGAAACAGGGCAGACCTACGAGCAGTACTTC	CASSEETGQTYEQYF
TRBV30	TRBJ2-7	TRBD2	-	TGTGCCTGGACACGCGGGGGGCCTTCCTACGAGCAGTACTTC	CAWTRGGPSYEQYF
TRBV6-5	TRBJ2-5	TRBD2	-	TGTGCCAGCAGCCCTTCAGCGGGGGGGGCCCCGTACTTC	CASSPSAGGAPYF
TRBV6-1	TRBJ1-1	TRBD1	few	TGTGCCAGCAGTGAATCGAGGGGGCGAGCTTTCTTT	CASSESRGRAFF
TRBV10-2	TRBJ1-1	-	-	TGCGCCAGCACCCTAGGGGGAGGGAACACTGAAGCTTTCTTT	CASTLGGGNTEAFF
TRBV27	TRBJ2-7	TRBD1	-	TGTGCCAGCGGATCGACCGGGACAGGGAGGCGCGAGCAGTACTTC	CASGSTGTGRREQYF
TRBV18	TRBJ1-6	-	few	TGTGCCAGCTGCAGGGACAAGGGCAATTCACCCCTCCACTTT	CASCRDKGNSPLHF
TRBV19	TRBJ2-2	TRBD1	-	TGTGCCAGTAGTACGGGACAGCTGAACACCGGGGAGCTGTTTTTT	CASSTGQLNTGELFF
TRBV30	TRBJ2-1	-	-	TGTGCCTGGGTACCCTCGCGCCTACCTTACAATGAGCAGTTCTTC	CAWVPSRLPYNEQFF
TRBV7-9	TRBJ2-7	TRBD2	-	TGTGCCAGCAGCCCGGCCGGGACTAGCATCTACGAGCAGTACTTC	CASSPAGTSIYEQYF
TRBV18	TRBJ1-3	-	once	TGTGCCAGCTCACCATCAGGAAACACCATATATTTT	CASSPSGNTIYF
TRBV4-2	TRBJ2-3	TRBD2	-	TGTGCCAGCAGCCAGGACTCTAGCGGGGGGACAGATACGCAGTATTTT	CASSQDSSGGTDTQYF
TRBV4-1	TRBJ1-3	-	-	TGCGCCAGCAGCCAAGATCAAGGAGCCACTGGAAACACCATATATTTT	CASSQDQGATGNTIYF
TRBV25-1	TRBJ2-1	-	few	TGTGCCTCCGAGGGGAGTGAGCAGTTCTTC	CASEGSEQFF
TRBV7-9	TRBJ1-1	-	-	TGTGCCAGCAGCCTTAGGGGTGGAGGGGCTGAAGCTTTCTTT	CASSLRGGGAEAFF
TRBV18	TRBJ2-7	TRBD1	-	TGTGCCAGCTCACCACGACAGGGTGCTTCCTACGAGCAGTACTTC	CASSPRQGASYEQYF
TRBV9	TRBJ2-1	TRBD2	-	TGTGCCAGCAGCGTAGCGGGACTAGCGGGGGGGCGGGGTGAGCAGTTCTTC	CASSVAGLAGGRGEQFF
TRBV2	TRBJ1-2	-	-	TGTGCCAGCAGTGAACATGGACAGCCAAAGGGCTACACCTTC	CASSEHGQPKGYTF
TRBV19	TRBJ1-2	-	-	TGTGCCAGTGTGGGTGTTAACTATGGCTACACCTTC	CASVGVNYGYTF
TRBV4-1	TRBJ2-7	-	once	TGCGCCAGCAGCCAAGATTGGTGGAGGGGCGACGAGCAGTACTTC	CASSQDWWRGDEQYF
TRBV6-1	TRBJ1-2	TRBD1	-	TGTGCCAGCAGTGAAGCCCGCCCGGACAGGGGCATTAACTATGGCTACACCTTC	CASSEARPDRGINYGYTF
TRBV5-1	TRBJ1-1	-	once	TGCGCCAGCAGCGCCAGGGGCACTGAAGCTTTCTTT	CASSARGTEAFF